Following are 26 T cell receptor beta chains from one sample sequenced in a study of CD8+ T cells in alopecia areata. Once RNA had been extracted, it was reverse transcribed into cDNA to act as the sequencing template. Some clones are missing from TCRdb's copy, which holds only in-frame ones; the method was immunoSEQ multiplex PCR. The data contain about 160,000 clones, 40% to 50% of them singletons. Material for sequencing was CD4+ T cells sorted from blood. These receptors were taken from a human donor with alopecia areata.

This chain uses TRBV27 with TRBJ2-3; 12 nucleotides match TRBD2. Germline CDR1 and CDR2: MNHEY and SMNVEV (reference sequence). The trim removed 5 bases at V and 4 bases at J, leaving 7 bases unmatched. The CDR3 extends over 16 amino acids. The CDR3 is CASSPRLAGGPDTQYF. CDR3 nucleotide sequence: TGTGCCAGCAGTCCCCGTCTAGCGGGAGGGCCAGATACGCAGTATTTT.

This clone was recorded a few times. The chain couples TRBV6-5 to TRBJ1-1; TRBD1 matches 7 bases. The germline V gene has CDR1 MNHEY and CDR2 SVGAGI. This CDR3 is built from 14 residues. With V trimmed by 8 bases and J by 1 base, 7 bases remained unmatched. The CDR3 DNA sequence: TGTGCCAGCGGGGGGACAGTTACGAACACTGAAGCTTTCTTT. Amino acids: CASGGTVTNTEAFF.

The CDR3 DNA is TGCAGCGTTATTCAGGGAAACACCATATATTTT. It encodes CSVIQGNTIYF. This chain uses TRBV29-1 with TRBJ1-3; D remains ambiguous. The CDR3 is 11 amino acids. Looked up from germline, CDR1 is SQVTM and CDR2 is ANQGSEA. Trimming cost V 5 bases and J 4 bases, with 6 bases left between them.

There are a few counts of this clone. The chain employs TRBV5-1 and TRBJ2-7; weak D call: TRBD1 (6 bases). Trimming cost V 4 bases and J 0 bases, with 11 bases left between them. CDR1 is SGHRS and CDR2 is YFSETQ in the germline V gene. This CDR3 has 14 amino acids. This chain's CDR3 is CASSPDSVSYEQYF. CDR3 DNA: TGCGCCAGCAGCCCGGACAGTGTCTCCTACGAGCAGTACTTC. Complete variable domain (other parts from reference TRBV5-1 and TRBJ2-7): KAGVTQTPRYLIKTRGQQVTLSCSPISGHRSVSWYQQTPGQGLQFLFEYFSETQRNKGNFPGRFSGRQFSNSRSEMNVSTLELGDSALYLCASSPDSVSYEQYFGPGTRLTVT.

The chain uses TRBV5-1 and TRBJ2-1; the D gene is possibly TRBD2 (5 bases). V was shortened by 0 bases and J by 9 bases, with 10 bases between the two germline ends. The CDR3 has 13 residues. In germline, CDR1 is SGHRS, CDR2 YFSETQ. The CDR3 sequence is CASSLELVTEQFF. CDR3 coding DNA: TGCGCCAGCAGCTTGGAACTAGTGACTGAGCAGTTCTTC.

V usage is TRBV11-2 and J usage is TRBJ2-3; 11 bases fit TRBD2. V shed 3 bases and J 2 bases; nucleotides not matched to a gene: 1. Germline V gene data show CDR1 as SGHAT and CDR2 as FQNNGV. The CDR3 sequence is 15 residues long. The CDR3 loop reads CASSFSGRATDTQYF. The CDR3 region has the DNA TGTGCCAGCAGCTTTAGCGGGAGGGCCACAGATACGCAGTATTTT.

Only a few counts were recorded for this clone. CDR3: CSVEEGLAGVNEQFF. As DNA, the CDR3 is TGCAGCGTTGAAGAGGGACTAGCGGGAGTTAATGAGCAGTTCTTC. The V call is TRBV29-1, the J call TRBJ2-1; the match to TRBD2 covers 14 bases. The CDR3 is 15 residues long. V gave up 0 bases and J gave up 7 bases; unmatched junction bases: 2. Looked up from germline, CDR1 is SQVTM and CDR2 is ANQGSEA.

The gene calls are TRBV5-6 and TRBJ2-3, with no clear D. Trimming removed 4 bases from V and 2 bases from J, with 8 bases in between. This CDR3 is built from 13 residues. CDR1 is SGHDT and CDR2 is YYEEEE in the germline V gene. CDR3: CASSLRITDTQYF. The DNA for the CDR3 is TGTGCCAGCAGCCTCAGGATCACAGATACGCAGTATTTT.

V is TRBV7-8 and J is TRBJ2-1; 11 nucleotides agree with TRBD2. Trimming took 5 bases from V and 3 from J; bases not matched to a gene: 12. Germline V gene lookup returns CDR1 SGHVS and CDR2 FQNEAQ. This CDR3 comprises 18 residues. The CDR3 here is CASSVGLAGGLFYNEQFF. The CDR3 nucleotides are TGTGCCAGCAGCGTAGGACTAGCGGGTGGTTTATTCTACAATGAGCAGTTCTTC.

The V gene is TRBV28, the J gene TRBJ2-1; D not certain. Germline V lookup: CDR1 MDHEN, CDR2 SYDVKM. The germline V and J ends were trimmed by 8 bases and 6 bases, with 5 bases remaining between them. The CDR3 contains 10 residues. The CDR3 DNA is TGTGCCAGCGTGGGCAATGAGCAGTTCTTC. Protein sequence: CASVGNEQFF.

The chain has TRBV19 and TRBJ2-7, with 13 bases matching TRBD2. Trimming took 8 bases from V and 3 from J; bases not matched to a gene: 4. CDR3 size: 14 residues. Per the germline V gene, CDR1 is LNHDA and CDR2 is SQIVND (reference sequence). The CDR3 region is CASRTSGSLYEQYF. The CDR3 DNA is TGTGCCAGTCGGACTAGCGGGAGCCTCTACGAGCAGTACTTC.

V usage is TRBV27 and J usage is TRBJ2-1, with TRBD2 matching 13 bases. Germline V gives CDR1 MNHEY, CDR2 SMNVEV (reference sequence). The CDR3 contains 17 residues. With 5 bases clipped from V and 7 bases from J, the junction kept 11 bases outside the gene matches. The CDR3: CASSPHSTSGRPNEQFF. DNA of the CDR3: TGTGCCAGCAGTCCGCACTCGACTAGCGGGAGGCCAAATGAGCAGTTCTTC.

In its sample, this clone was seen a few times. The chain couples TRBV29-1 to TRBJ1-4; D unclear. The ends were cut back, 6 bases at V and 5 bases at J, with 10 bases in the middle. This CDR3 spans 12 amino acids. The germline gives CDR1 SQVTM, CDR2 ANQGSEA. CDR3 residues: CSVAITNEKLFF. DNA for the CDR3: TGCAGCGTGGCGATTACGAATGAAAAACTGTTTTTT.

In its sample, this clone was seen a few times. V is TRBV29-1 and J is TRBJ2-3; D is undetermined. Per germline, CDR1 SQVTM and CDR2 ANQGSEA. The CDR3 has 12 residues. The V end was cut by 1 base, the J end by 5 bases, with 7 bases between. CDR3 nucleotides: TGCAGCGTTGAAGTCGTAGGAGATACGCAGTATTTT. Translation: CSVEVVGDTQYF.

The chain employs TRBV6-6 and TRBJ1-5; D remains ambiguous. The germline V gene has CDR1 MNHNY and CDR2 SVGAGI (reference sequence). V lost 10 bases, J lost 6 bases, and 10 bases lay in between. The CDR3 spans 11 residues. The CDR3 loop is CATLSSQPQHF. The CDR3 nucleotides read TGTGCCACCCTATCAAGTCAGCCCCAGCATTTT.

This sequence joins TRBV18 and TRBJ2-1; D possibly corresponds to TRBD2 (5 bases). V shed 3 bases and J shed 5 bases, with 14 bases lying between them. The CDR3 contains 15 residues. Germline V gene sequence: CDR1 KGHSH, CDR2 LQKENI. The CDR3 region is CASSPWRSGNNEQFF. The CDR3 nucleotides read TGTGCCAGCTCACCCTGGAGGTCGGGGAACAATGAGCAGTTCTTC.

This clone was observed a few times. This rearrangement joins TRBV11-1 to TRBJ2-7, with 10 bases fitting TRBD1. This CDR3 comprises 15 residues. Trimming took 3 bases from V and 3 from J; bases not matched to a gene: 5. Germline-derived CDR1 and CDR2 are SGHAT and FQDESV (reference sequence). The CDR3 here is CASSFSGQGIYEQYF. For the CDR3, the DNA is TGTGCCAGCAGCTTCTCGGGACAGGGGATCTACGAGCAGTACTTC.

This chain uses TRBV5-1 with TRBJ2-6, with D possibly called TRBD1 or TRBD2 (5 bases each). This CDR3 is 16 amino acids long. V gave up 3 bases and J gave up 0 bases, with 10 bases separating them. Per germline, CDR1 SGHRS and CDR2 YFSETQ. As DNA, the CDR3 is TGCGCCAGCAGCTACCGGGACCGCTCTGGGGCCAACGTCCTGACTTTC. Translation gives CASSYRDRSGANVLTF.

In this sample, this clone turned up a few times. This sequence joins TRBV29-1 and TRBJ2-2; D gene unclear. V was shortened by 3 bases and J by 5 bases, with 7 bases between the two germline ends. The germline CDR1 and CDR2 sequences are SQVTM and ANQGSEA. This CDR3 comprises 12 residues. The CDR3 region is CSVDGGTGELFF. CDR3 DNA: TGCAGCGTTGACGGCGGAACCGGGGAGCTGTTTTTT.

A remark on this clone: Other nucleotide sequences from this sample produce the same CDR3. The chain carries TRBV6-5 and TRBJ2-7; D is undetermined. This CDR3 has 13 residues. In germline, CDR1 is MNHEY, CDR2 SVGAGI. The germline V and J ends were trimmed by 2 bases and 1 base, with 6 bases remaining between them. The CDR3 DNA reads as TGTGCCAGCAGTTACGATGGGTCCTACGAGCAGTACTTC. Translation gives CASSYDGSYEQYF.

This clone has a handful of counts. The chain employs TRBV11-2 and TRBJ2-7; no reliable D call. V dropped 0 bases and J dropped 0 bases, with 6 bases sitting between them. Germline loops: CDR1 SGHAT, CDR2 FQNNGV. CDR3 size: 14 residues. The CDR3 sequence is CASSLEGRSYEQYF. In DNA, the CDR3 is TGTGCCAGCAGCTTAGAAGGGCGCTCCTACGAGCAGTACTTC.

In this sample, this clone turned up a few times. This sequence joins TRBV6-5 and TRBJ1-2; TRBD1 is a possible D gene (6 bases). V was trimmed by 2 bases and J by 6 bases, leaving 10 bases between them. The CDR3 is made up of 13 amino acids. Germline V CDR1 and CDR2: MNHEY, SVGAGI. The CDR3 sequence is CASSYQNRDGYTF. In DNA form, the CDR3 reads TGTGCCAGCAGTTACCAGAACAGGGATGGCTACACCTTC.

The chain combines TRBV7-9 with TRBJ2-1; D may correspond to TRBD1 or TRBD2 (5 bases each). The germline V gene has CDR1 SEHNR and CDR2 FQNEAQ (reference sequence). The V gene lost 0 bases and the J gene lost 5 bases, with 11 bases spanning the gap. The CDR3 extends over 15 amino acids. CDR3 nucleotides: TGTGCCAGCAGCTTAGCGCAGGGACCCCACAATGAGCAGTTCTTC. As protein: CASSLAQGPHNEQFF.

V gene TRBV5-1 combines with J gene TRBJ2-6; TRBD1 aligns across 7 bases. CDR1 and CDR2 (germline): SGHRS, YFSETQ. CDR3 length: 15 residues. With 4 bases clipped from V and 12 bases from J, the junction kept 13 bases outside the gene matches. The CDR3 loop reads CASSLNPTGPLVLTF. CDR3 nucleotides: TGCGCCAGCAGCCTGAATCCGACAGGGCCCCTCGTCCTGACTTTC.

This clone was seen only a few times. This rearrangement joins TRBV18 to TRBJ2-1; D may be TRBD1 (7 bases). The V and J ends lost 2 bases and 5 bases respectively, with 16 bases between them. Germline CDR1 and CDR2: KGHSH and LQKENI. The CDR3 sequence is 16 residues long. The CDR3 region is CASSPTQGGANNEQFF. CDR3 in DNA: TGTGCCAGCTCACCAACCCAGGGGGGCGCGAACAATGAGCAGTTCTTC.

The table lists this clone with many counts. The CDR3 sequence: CASSGSYQETQYF. CDR3 DNA: TGTGCCAGCAGTGGGTCTTACCAAGAGACCCAGTACTTC. This chain links TRBV6-1 with TRBJ2-5; D ambiguous. Trimming took off 4 bases at V and 0 bases at J, with 6 bases between the two ends. Germline CDR1 reads MNHNS; CDR2 reads SASEGT. CDR3 length equals 13 residues.